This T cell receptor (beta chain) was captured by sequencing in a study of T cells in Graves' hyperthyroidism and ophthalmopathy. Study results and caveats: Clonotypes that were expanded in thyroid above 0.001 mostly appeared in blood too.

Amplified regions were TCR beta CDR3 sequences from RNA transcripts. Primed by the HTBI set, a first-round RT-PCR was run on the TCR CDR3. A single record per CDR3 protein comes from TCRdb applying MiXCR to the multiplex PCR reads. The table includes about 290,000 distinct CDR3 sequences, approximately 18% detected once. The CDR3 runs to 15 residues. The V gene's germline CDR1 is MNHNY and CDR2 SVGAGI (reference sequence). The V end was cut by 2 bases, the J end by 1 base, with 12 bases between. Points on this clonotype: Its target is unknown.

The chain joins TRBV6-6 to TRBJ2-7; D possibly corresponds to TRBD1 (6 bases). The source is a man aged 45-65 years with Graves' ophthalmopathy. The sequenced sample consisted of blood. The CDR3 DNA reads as TGTGCCAGCAGTTACGGGGCAGGGGAGTCCTACGAGCAGTACTTC. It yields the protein CASSYGAGESYEQYF.